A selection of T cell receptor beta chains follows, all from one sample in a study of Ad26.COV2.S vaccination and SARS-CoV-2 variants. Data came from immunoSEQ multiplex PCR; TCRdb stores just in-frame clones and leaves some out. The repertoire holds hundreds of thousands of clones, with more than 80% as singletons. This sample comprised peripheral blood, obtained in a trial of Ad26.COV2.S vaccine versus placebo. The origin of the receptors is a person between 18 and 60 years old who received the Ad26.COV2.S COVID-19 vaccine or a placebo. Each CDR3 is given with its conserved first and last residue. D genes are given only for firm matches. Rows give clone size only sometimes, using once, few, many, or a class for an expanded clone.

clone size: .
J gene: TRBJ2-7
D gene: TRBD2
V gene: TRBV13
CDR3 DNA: TGTGCCAGCAGCTTAGCCGGGACTAGTCCCTACGAGCAGTACTTC
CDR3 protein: CASSLAGTSPYEQYF

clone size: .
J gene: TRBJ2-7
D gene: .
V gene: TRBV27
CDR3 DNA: TGTGCCAGCAGTTTAACCCCGCGGGCTGAGCAGTACTTC
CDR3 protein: CASSLTPRAEQYF

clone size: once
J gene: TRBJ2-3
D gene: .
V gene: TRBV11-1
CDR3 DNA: TGTGCCAGCAGCTTAAGGCTAGATAAAGATACGCAGTATTTT
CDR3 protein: CASSLRLDKDTQYF

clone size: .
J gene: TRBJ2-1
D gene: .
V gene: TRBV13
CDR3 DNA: TGTGCCAGCAGCTTAAAACTAGCTATCTACAATGAGCAGTTCTTC
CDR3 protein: CASSLKLAIYNEQFF

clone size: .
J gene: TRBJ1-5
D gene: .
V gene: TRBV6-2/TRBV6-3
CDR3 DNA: TGTGCCAGCAGTTCCCCCCCTACTGGGCCCCAGCATTTT
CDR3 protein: CASSSPPTGPQHF

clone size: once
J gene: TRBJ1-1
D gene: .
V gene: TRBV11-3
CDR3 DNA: TGTGCCAGCAGCTTAGGCCGGCGGAATACTGAAGCTTTCTTT
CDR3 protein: CASSLGRRNTEAFF

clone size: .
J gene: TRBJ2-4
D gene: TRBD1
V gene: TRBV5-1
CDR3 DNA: TGCGCCAGCAGCTTGGGGGACAGGGAGGACATTCAGTACTTC
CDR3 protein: CASSLGDREDIQYF

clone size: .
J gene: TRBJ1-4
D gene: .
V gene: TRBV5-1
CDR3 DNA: TGCGCCAGCAGCAGGCAAGGGGCGCCTAATGAAAAACTGTTTTTT
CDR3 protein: CASSRQGAPNEKLFF

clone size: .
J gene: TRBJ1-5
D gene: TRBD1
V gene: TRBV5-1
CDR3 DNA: TGCGCCAGCGACCGGACAGGGACGACTCAGCCCCAGCATTTT
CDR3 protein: CASDRTGTTQPQHF

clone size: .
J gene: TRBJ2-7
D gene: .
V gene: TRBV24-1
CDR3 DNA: TGTGCCACCAGTGATTCCAAGGGCAGGGAAGGGGATCGGTTCTACGAGCAGTACTTC
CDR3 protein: CATSDSKGREGDRFYEQYF

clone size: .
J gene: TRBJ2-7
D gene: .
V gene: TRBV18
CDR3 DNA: TGTGCCAGCTCACCACCGGACCAGGCCTACGAGCAGTACTTC
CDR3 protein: CASSPPDQAYEQYF

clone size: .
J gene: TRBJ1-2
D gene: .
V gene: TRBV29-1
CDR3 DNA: TGCAGCGTTGAAGATGTCAGGGAGGGCTATGGCTACACCTTC
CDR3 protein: CSVEDVREGYGYTF

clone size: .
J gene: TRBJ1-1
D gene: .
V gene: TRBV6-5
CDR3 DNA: TGTGCCAGCACCCTAAGCGGGAGCATGAACACTGAAGCTTTCTTT
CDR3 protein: CASTLSGSMNTEAFF

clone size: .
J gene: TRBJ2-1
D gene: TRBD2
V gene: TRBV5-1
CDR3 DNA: TGCGCCAGCAGGTCCTCGGGAGGGGCCTACAATGAGCAGTTCTTC
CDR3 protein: CASRSSGGAYNEQFF

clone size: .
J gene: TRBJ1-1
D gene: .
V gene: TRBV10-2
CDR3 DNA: TGCGCCAGCAGTGAGTCGCGGAACACTGAAGCTTTCTTT
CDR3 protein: CASSESRNTEAFF

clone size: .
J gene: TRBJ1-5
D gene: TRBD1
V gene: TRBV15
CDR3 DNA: TGTGCCACCAGCAGAGATAGCCCGACAGGGGGGAATCAGCCCCAGCATTTT
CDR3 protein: CATSRDSPTGGNQPQHF

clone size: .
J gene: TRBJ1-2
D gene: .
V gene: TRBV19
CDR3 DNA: TGTGCCAGTAGGAAAAGAGGAAATTTCGAAGGCTACACCTTC
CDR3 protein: CASRKRGNFEGYTF

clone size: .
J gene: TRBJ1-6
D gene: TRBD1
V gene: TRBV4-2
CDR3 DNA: TGTGCCAGCAGCCAGGAGCTCCAGGGGGCAGAGTCACCCCTCCACTTT
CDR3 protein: CASSQELQGAESPLHF

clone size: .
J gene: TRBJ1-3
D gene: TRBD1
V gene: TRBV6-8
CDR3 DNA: TGTGCCAGCAACATGGGACAGGGGGCCCGAGGAGGTTCTGGAAACACCATATATTTT
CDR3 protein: CASNMGQGARGGSGNTIYF

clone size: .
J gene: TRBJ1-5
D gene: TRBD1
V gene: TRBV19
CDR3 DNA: TGTGCCAGTAGTATGGGACAGGTGGGAGATCAGCCCCAGCATTTT
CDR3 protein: CASSMGQVGDQPQHF

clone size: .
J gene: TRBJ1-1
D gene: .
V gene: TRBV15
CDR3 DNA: TGTGCCACCAGCAGAGGGGAGGTGAACACTGAAGCTTTCTTT
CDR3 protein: CATSRGEVNTEAFF

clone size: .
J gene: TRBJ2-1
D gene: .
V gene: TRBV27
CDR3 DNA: TGTGCCAGCAGTGTATCCGCTGGGTTCAGTCTCAATGAGCAGTTCTTC
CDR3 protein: CASSVSAGFSLNEQFF

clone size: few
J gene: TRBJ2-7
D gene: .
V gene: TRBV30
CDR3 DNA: TGTGCCTGGAGTGGAGGGGTCTCCTACGAGCAGTACTTC
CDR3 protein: CAWSGGVSYEQYF

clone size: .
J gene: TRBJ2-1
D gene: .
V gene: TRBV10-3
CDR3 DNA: TGTGCCATCAGTCTATCTACGGGGGTAAGTGAGCAGTTCTTC
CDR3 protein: CAISLSTGVSEQFF

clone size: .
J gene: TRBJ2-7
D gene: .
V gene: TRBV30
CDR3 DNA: TGTGCCTCTGGACAGACCTACGAGCAGTACTTC
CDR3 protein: CASGQTYEQYF

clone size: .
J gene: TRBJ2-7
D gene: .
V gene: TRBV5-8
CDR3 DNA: TGTGCCAGCAGCTTGGGGACGGCGAGCTCCTACGAGCAGTACTTC
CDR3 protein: CASSLGTASSYEQYF

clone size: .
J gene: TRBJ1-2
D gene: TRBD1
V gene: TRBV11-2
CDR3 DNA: TGTGCCAGCAGCTTAGGGGTTTGGGAACAGGGGGACTATGGCTACACCTTC
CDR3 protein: CASSLGVWEQGDYGYTF

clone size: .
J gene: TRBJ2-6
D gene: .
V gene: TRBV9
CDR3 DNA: TGTGCCAGCAGTAGGAGGGTATATGGGGCCAACGTCCTGACTTTC
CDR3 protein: CASSRRVYGANVLTF

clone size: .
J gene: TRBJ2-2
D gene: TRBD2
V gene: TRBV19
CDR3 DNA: TGTGCCAGTAGTAGCCAAGGGACTAGCGGGGGGACCGGGGAGCTGTTTTTT
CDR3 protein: CASSSQGTSGGTGELFF

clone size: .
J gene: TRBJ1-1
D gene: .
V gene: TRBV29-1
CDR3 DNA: TGCAGCGTTCCGGGACATTCGAACACTGAAGCTTTCTTT
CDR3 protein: CSVPGHSNTEAFF

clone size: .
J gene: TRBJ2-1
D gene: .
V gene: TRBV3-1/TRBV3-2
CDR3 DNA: TGTGCCAGCAGCCAAATACAGAGGTACAATGAGCAGTTCTTC
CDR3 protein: CASSQIQRYNEQFF

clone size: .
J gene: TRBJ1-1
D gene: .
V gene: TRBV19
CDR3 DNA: TGTGCCAGCAAGTCGACAGGCTTGAACACTGAAGCTTTCTTT
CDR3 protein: CASKSTGLNTEAFF

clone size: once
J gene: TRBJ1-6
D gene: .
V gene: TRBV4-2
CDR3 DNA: TGTGCCAGCAGCCAAGGTCCGGGGGCCGGGGTTGACTCACCCCTCCACTTT
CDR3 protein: CASSQGPGAGVDSPLHF

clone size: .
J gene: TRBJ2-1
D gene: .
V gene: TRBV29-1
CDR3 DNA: TGCAGCGTCCGAACAGGGTCCTACAATGAGCAGTTCTTC
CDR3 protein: CSVRTGSYNEQFF

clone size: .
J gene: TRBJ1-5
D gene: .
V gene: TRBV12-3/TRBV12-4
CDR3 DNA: TGTGCCAGCAGCCCCCTTGAGGGGCAGCCCCAGCATTTT
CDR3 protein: CASSPLEGQPQHF

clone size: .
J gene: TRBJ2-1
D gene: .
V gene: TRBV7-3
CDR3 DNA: TGTGCCAGCAGCTTAAACCCCTTTTCACGCCACAATGAGCAGTTCTTC
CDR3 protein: CASSLNPFSRHNEQFF

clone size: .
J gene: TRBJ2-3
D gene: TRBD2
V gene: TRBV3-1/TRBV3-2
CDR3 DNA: TGTGCCAGCAGCCCCTTAAGCGGGAGGGGCACAGATACGCAGTATTTT
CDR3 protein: CASSPLSGRGTDTQYF

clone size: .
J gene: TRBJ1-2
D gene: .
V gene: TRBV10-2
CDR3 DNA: TGCGCCAGCAGACAGGACTATGGCTACACCTTC
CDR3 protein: CASRQDYGYTF

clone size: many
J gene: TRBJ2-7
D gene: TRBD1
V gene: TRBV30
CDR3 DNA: TGTGCCTGTCAGACAGGGGTAACCTACGAGCAGTACTTC
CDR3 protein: CACQTGVTYEQYF

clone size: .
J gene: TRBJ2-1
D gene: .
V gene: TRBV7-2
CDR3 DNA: TGTGCCAGCAGCGTAAACAGCTACAATGAGCAGTTCTTC
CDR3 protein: CASSVNSYNEQFF

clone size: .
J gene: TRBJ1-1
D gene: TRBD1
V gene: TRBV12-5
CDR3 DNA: TGTGCTAGTAAGAGGACAGGGCTCTTGAACACTGAAGCTTTCTTT
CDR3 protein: CASKRTGLLNTEAFF

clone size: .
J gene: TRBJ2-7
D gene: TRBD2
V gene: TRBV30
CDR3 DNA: TGTGCCTGGAGAAGTCTAGCGGCCTACGAGCAGTACTTC
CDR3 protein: CAWRSLAAYEQYF

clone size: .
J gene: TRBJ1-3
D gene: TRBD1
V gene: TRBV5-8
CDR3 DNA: TGTGCCAGCAGCGCCGGGACAGGGTTTCATTCTGGAAACACCATATATTTT
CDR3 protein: CASSAGTGFHSGNTIYF

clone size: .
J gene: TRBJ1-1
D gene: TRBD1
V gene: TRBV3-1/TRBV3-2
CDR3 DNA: TGTGCCAGCAGCCAAAAGGGACAGGGGGTTGCCGGAGCTTTCTTT
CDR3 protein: CASSQKGQGVAGAFF

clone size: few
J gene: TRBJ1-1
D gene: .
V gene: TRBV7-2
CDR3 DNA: TGTGCCAGCAGCCTACTGGGGCGACAGCGGAACACTGAAGCTTTCTTT
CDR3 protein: CASSLLGRQRNTEAFF

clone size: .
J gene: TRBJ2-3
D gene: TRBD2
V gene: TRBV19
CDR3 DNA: TGTGCCAGTAGTTCTCCGCGGGAGTCAGATACGCAGTATTTT
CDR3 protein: CASSSPRESDTQYF

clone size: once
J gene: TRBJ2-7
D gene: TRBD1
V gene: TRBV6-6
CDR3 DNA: TGTGCCAGCACCCTCCGGGACAGGGTTATCGACGAGCAGTACTTC
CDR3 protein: CASTLRDRVIDEQYF

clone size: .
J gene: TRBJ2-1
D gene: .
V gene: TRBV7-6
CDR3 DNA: TGTGCCAGCAGCTTAAGTACTAGCTCTCACCTCAATGAGCAGTTCTTC
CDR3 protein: CASSLSTSSHLNEQFF

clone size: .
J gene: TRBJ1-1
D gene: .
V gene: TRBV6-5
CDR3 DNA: TGTGCCAGCAGTTACGCAGCGGGCCTGGAGGGCACTGAAGCTTTCTTT
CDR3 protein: CASSYAAGLEGTEAFF

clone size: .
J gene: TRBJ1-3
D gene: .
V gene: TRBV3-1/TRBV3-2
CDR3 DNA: TGTGCCAGCAGCCAAACCTCTGGAAACACCATATATTTT
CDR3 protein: CASSQTSGNTIYF

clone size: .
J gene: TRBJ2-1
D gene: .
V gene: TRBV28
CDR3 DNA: TGTGCCAGCAGACCCCTAGGCAGGAATGAGCAGTTCTTC
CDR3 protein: CASRPLGRNEQFF

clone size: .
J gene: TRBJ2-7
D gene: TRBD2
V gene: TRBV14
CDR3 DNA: TGTGCCAGCAGCCATTTAAATTTTTTTGCTAGCGGGGGCAATATGGAAAACTACGAGCAGTACTTC
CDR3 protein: CASSHLNFFASGGNMENYEQYF